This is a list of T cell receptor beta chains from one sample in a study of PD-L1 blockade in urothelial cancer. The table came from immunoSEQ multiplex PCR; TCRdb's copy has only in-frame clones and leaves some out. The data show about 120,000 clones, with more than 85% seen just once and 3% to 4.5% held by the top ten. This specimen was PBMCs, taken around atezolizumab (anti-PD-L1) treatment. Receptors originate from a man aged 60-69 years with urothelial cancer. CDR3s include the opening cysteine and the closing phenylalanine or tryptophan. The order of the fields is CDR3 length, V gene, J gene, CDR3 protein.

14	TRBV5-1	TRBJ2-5	CASSLGANQETQYF
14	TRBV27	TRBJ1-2	CASSWGTGDYGYTF
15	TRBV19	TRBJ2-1	CASSIRAGAIDEQFF
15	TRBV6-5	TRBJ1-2	CASRKQGARPYGYTF
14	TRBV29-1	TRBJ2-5	CSVGGQADQETQYF
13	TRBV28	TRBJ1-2	CASSLGQGYSWTF
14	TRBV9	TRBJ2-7	CASSVGESAYEQYF
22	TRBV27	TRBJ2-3	CASRRWDRGLLAGVRVTDTQYF
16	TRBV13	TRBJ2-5	CASSLAPGTEKETQYF
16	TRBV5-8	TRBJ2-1	CASSYRTSGGANEQFF
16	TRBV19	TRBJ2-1	CASSIVSGRAHNEQFF
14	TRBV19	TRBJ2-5	CASSTPGGRETQYF
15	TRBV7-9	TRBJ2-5	CASSLGVAGGETQYF
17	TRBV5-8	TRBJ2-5	CASSLALAGGLRETQYF
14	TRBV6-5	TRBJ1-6	CASNPGTGFSPLHF
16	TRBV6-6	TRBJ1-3	CASSYSRGYSGNTIYF
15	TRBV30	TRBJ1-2	CAWSVLGQEFYGYTF
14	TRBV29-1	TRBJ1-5	CSIQTGGGNQPQHF
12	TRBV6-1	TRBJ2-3	CASSVLEDTQYF
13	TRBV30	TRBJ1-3	CAWWTGSGNTIYF
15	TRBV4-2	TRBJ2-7	CASSEGTGGDYEQYF
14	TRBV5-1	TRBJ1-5	CASSLEGGNQPQHF
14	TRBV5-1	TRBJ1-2	CASSPGTGGYGYTF
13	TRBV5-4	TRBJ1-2	CASSSDSSYGYTF
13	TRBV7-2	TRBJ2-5	CASSLASLETQYF
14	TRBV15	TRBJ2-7	CATSRRDFPYEQYF
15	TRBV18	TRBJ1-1	CASSPSSKADTEAFF
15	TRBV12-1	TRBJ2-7	CASSLSGSDFGEQYF
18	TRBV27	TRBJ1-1	CASSRSPGQGAGNTEAFF
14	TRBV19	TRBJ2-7	CASSRQGAIDEQYF
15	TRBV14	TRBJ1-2	CASSPRTGGNYGYTF
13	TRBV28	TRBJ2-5	CASFDRSPETQYF
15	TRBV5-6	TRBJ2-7	CASSSPGLDSYEQYF
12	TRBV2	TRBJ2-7	CASSWDSNEQYF
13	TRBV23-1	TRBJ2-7	CASSQSGTGEQYF
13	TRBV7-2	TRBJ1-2	CASSLGPRGGYTF
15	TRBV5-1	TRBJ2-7	CASSLLQDSSYEQYF
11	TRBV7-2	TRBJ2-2	CATKNTGELFF
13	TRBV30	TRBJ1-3	CATSPGPGNTIYF
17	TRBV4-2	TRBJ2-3	CASSQDSRLAATDTQYF
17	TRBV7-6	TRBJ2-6	CASSLGQGNSGANVLTF
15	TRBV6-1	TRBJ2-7	CASSESAGARYEQYF
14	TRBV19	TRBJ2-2	CASRPSGDTGELFF
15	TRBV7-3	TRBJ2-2	CASSLSGGGTGELFF
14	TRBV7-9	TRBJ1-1	CASSLVSGTAKAFF
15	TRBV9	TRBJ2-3	CASSGGTGGMGTQYF
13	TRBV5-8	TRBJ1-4	CASDRASNEKLFF
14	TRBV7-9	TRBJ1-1	CASSWGQGNTEAFF
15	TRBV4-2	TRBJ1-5	CASSLHGRGGQPQHF
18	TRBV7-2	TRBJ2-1	CASSLSASGGSSYNEQFF
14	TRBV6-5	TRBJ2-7	CASSVGTARLEQYF
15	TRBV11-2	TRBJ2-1	CASSSDRGNYNEQFF
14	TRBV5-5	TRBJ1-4	CASSPEATNEKLFF
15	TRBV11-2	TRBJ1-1	CASSGSTGWLSEAFF
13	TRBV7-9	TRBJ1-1	CASSALDRAEAFF
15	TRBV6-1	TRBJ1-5	CASSEYHRGNQPQHF
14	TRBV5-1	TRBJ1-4	CASSLGTANEKLFF
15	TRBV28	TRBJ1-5	CASSITSGGRQPQHF